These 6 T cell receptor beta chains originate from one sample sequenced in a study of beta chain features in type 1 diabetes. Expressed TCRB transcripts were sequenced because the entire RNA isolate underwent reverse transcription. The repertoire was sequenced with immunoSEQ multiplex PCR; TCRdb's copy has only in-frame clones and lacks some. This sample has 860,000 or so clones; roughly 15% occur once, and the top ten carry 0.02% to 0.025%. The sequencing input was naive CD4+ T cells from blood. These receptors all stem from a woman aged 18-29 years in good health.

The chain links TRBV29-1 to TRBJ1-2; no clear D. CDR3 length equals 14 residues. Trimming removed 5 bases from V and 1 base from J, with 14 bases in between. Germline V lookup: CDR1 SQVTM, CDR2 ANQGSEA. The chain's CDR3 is CSVTDYSINYGYTF. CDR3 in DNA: TGCAGCGTTACGGACTACAGCATTAACTATGGCTACACCTTC.

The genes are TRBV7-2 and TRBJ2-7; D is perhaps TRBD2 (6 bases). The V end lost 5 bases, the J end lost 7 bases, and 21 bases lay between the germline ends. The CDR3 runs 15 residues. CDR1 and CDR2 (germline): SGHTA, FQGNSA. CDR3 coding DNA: TGTGCCAGCAGCATGACTAGTTCGGGCCTTCGGGAGCAGTACTTC. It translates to CASSMTSSGLREQYF.

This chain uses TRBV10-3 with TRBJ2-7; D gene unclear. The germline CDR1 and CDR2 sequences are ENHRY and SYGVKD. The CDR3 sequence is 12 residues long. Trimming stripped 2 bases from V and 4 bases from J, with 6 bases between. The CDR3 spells CAISERWYEQYF. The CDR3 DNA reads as TGTGCCATCAGTGAGCGGTGGTACGAGCAGTACTTC.

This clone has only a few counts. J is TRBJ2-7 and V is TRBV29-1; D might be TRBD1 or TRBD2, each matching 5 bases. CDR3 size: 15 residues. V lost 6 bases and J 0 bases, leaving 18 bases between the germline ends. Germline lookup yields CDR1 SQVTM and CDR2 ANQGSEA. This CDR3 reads CSVSLGWGSSYEQYF. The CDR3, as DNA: TGCAGCGTAAGCCTTGGGTGGGGGAGCTCCTACGAGCAGTACTTC.

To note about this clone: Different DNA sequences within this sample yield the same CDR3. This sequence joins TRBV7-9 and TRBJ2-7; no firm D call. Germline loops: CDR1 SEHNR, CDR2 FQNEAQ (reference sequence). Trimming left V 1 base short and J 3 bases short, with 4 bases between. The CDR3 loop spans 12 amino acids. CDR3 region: CASSLEVYEQYF. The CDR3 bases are TGTGCCAGCAGCTTAGAAGTCTACGAGCAGTACTTC.

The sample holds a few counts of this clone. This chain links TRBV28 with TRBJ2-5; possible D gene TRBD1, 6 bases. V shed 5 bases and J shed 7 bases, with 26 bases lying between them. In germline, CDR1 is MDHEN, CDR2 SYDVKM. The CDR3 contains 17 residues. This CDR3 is CASSTTIADSPVGTQYF. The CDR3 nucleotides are TGTGCCAGCAGTACGACGATCGCGGACAGCCCAGTGGGGACCCAGTACTTC. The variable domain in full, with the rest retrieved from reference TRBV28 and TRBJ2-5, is DVKVTQSSRYLVKRTGEKVFLECVQDMDHENMFWYRQDPGLGLRLIYFSYDVKMKEKGDIPEGYSVSREKKERFSLILESASTNQTSMYLCASSTTIADSPVGTQYFGPGTRLLVL.